This is a list of T cell receptor beta chains from one sample in a study of blood T cell repertoires in COVID-19. TCRdb's table, derived via immunoSEQ multiplex PCR, lists solely in-frame clones and lacks some. This table has approximately 61,000 clones, around four fifths appearing once. The sample taken for sequencing was peripheral blood. These receptors originate from a man between 65 and 80 years old with acute or convalescent COVID-19. CDR3s include the opening cysteine and the closing phenylalanine or tryptophan. Each record gives: CDR3 protein, CDR3 DNA, clone size, D gene, V gene, J gene. A D gene is named only where the DNA matches it firmly. For some rows the clone size is stated as once, few or many, or as a class when expanded; others skip it.

CASSFDRGPSYGYTF,TGCGCCAGCAGCTTCGACAGGGGACCCTCCTATGGCTACACCTTC,NA,TRBD1,TRBV5-1,TRBJ1-2
CASSEQDAYEQYF,TGTGCCAGCAGTGAACAGGATGCCTACGAGCAGTACTTC,NA,NA,TRBV2,TRBJ2-7
CASSQDPGGAEAFF,TGTGCCAGCAGCCAAGACCCGGGAGGAGCTGAAGCTTTCTTT,NA,NA,TRBV3-1/TRBV3-2,TRBJ1-1
CSGVDRGSQETQYF,TGCAGCGGCGTAGACAGGGGCAGCCAAGAGACCCAGTACTTC,NA,TRBD1,TRBV29-1,TRBJ2-5
CASSSQASSGELFF,TGTGCCAGCAGCTCTCAGGCCAGCTCCGGGGAGCTGTTTTTT,NA,NA,TRBV7-9,TRBJ2-2
CSVGTGSVDEQYF,TGCAGCGTTGGGACAGGGTCTGTCGACGAGCAGTACTTC,NA,TRBD1,TRBV29-1,TRBJ2-7
CASSYSAGGDTGELFF,TGTGCCAGCAGTTACTCGGCAGGGGGCGACACCGGGGAGCTGTTTTTT,NA,TRBD1,TRBV6-5,TRBJ2-2
CASSLDKGANYGYTF,TGTGCCAGCAGCTTAGATAAGGGGGCGAACTATGGCTACACCTTC,NA,TRBD1,TRBV7-8,TRBJ1-2
CASSPKGGALNEQYF,TGTGCCAGCAGCCCTAAAGGAGGGGCTCTAAACGAGCAGTACTTC,NA,NA,TRBV5-5,TRBJ2-7
CASSSTSGVGKTQYF,TGTGCCAGCAGCTCGACTAGCGGGGTAGGAAAGACCCAGTACTTC,NA,TRBD2,TRBV5-4,TRBJ2-5
CASNRVIETNTEAFF,TGTGCCAGCAACAGGGTTATCGAAACGAACACTGAAGCTTTCTTT,NA,NA,TRBV6-5,TRBJ1-1
CASTLAQARNTGELFF,TGTGCCAGTACCCTGGCCCAGGCAAGGAACACCGGGGAGCTGTTTTTT,NA,NA,TRBV19,TRBJ2-2
CASSGDWRAHTDTQYF,TGCGCCAGCAGTGGCGACTGGAGAGCCCATACAGATACGCAGTATTTT,once,NA,TRBV10-2,TRBJ2-3
CAISEPNRGDTQYF,TGTGCCATCAGTGAACCTAACCGGGGAGATACGCAGTATTTT,NA,NA,TRBV10-3,TRBJ2-3
CASSSWTSRSYNEQFF,TGTGCCAGCAGCTCTTGGACTAGCCGATCCTACAATGAGCAGTTCTTC,NA,TRBD2,TRBV7-9,TRBJ2-1
CASSSNNEKLFF,TGTGCCAGCAGTTCCAATAATGAAAAACTGTTTTTT,NA,NA,TRBV12-3/TRBV12-4,TRBJ1-4
CASSSLVGEAFF,TGTGCCAGCAGCTCACTGGTCGGTGAAGCTTTCTTT,NA,NA,TRBV5-7,TRBJ1-1
CASSRQARRDYTF,TGTGCCAGCAGTAGGCAGGCTCGTCGGGACTACACCTTC,NA,NA,TRBV27,TRBJ1-2
CASWVGGPISETQYF,TGTGCCAGCTGGGTGGGGGGGCCGATCTCAGAGACCCAGTACTTC,NA,NA,TRBV7-6,TRBJ2-5
CASSRRTAYNEQFF,TGTGCCAGCAGCCGGAGGACAGCCTACAATGAGCAGTTCTTC,few,NA,TRBV7-8,TRBJ2-1
CASRPPGHGAGELFF,TGTGCCAGCAGGCCACCGGGACATGGGGCCGGGGAGCTGTTTTTT,NA,NA,TRBV6-5,TRBJ2-2
CASSLEGQGGEKLFF,TGCGCCAGCAGCCTGGAGGGACAGGGTGGGGAAAAACTGTTTTTT,NA,TRBD1,TRBV5-1,TRBJ1-4
CASRLGQAYGYTF,TGTGCCAGCAGGTTGGGACAGGCCTATGGCTACACCTTC,NA,TRBD1,TRBV27,TRBJ1-2
CASSQGRGGDTGELFF,TGCGCCAGCAGCCAAGGACGAGGGGGGGACACCGGGGAGCTGTTTTTT,NA,NA,TRBV4-1,TRBJ2-2
CASSLDGSPTTEAFF,TGCGCCAGCAGCTTGGATGGGAGCCCAACGACTGAAGCTTTCTTT,NA,NA,TRBV5-1,TRBJ1-1
CASTSSGQAIPKQYF,TGTGCCAGCACCTCCAGTGGACAGGCTATTCCTAAGCAGTACTTC,NA,TRBD1,TRBV28,TRBJ2-7
CASSPLALQAGSNQPQHF,TGTGCCAGCTCACCACTTGCGTTGCAGGCGGGGAGCAATCAGCCCCAGCATTTT,NA,NA,TRBV18,TRBJ1-5
CASSLSQDNEQFF,TGTGCCAGCAGTCTTTCTCAGGACAATGAGCAGTTCTTC,NA,NA,TRBV28,TRBJ2-1
CASTGGTGIPGELFF,TGTGCCAGCACGGGCGGGACAGGGATACCCGGGGAGCTGTTTTTT,NA,TRBD1,TRBV6-6,TRBJ2-2
CASSLDQGFTYEQYF,TGTGCCAGCAGCTTAGACCAGGGCTTTACCTACGAGCAGTACTTC,NA,NA,TRBV7-6,TRBJ2-7
CASSPGSATEAFF,TGTGCCAGCTCACCAGGGAGCGCCACTGAAGCTTTCTTT,NA,NA,TRBV18,TRBJ1-1
CASIVRDNSYNEQFF,TGTGCCAGCATCGTACGGGACAACTCCTACAATGAGCAGTTCTTC,NA,NA,TRBV2,TRBJ2-1
CASSPRTGNLIGGYTF,TGTGCCAGCAGCCCCCGGACAGGGAACCTGATCGGCGGCTACACCTTC,NA,TRBD1,TRBV7-8,TRBJ1-2
CASSPYRGKPDNEQFF,TGCGCCAGCAGCCCCTATAGGGGGAAACCCGACAATGAGCAGTTCTTC,NA,NA,TRBV5-1,TRBJ2-1
CASSYYDRTTF,TGTGCCAGTAGTTACTACGACAGGACTACCTTC,NA,NA,TRBV19,TRBJ1-2
CASSILAGAFNEQFF,TGTGCCAGCAGCATACTAGCGGGTGCCTTCAATGAGCAGTTCTTC,NA,TRBD2,TRBV11-1,TRBJ2-1
CASSLDRSYEQYF,TGTGCCAGCAGCTTAGATAGATCCTACGAGCAGTACTTC,NA,NA,TRBV13,TRBJ2-7
CASSESRQESSYNEQFF,TGCGCCAGCAGTGAGTCACGACAAGAGAGCTCCTACAATGAGCAGTTCTTC,few,NA,TRBV10-1,TRBJ2-1
CASRGMRGDSYNEQFF,TGTGCCAGCAGGGGGATGCGGGGGGACTCCTACAATGAGCAGTTCTTC,few,TRBD2,TRBV11-2,TRBJ2-1
CASSYQQGYEQYF,TGTGCCAGCAGTTACCAACAGGGCTACGAGCAGTACTTC,NA,NA,TRBV27,TRBJ2-7
CASSMLGERAEAFF,TGTGCCAGTAGTATGCTCGGGGAGAGGGCTGAAGCTTTCTTT,NA,NA,TRBV19,TRBJ1-1
CASTGTSGQGDTQYF,TGCGCCAGCACCGGAACTAGCGGGCAAGGAGATACGCAGTATTTT,NA,TRBD2,TRBV5-1,TRBJ2-3